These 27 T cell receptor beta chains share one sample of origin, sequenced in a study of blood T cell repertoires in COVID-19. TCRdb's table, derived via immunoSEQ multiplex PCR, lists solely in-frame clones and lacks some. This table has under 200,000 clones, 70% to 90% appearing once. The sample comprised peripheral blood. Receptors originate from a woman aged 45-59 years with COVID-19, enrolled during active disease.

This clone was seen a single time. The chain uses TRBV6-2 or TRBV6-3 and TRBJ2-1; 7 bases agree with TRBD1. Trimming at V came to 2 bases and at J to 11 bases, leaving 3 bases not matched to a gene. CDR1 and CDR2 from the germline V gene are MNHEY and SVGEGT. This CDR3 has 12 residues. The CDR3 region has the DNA TGTGCCAGCAGTTACACGGGACAGAAGCAGTTCTTC. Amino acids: CASSYTGQKQFF.

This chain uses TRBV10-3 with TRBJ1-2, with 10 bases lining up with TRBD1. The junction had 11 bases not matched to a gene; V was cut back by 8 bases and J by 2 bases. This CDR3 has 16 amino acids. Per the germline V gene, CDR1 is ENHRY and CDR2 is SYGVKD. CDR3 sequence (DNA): TGTGCCATCTCACCCCTTGGGGGACAGGGGAACTATGGCTACACCTTC. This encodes CAISPLGGQGNYGYTF.

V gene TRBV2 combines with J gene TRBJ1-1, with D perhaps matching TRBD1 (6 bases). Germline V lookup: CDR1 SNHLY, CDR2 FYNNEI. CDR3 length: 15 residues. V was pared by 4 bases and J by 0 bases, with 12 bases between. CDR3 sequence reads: CASSVSQGMNTEAFF. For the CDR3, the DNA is TGTGCCAGCAGTGTCAGTCAGGGGATGAACACTGAAGCTTTCTTT. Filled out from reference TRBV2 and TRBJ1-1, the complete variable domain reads EPEVTQTPSHQVTQMGQEVILRCVPISNHLYFYWYRQILGQKVEFLVSFYNNEISEKSEIFDDQFSVERPDGSNFTLKIRSTKLEDSAMYFCASSVSQGMNTEAFFGQGTRLTVV.

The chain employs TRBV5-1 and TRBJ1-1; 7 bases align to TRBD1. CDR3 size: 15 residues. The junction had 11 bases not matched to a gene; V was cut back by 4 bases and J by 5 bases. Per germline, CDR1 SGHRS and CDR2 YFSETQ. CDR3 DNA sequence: TGCGCCAGCAGCGCGGACAGGATTGGCGGAACTGAAGCTTTCTTT. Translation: CASSADRIGGTEAFF.

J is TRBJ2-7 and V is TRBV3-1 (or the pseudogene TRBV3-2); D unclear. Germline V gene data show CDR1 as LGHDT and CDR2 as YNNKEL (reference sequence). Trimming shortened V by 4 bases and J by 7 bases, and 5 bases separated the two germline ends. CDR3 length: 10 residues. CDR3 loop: CASSPLEQYF. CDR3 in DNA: TGTGCCAGCAGCCCCTTGGAGCAGTACTTC.

The CDR3 spells CASSDTSSYEQYF. Written as DNA, the CDR3 is TGTGCCAGCAGTGATACTAGTTCCTACGAGCAGTACTTC. The chain couples TRBV12-3 or TRBV12-4 to TRBJ2-7; D might be TRBD2 (5 bases). The length of the CDR3 is 13 residues. Trimming stripped 5 bases from V and 1 base from J, with 9 bases between.

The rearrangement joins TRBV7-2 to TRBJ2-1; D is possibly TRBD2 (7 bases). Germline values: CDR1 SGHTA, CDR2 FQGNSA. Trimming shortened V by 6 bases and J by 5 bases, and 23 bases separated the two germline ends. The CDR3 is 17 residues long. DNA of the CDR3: TGTGCCAGCAGTCACCCCGGGGGGCCACCCCCACACAATGAGCAGTTCTTC. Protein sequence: CASSHPGGPPPHNEQFF.

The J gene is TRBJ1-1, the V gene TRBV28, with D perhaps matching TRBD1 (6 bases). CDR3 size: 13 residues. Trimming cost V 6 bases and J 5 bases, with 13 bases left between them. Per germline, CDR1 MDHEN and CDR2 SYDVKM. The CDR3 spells CASSYREGTEAFF. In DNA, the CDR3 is TGTGCCAGCAGCTACAGGGAGGGGACTGAAGCTTTCTTT. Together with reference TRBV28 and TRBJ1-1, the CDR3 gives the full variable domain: DVKVTQSSRYLVKRTGEKVFLECVQDMDHENMFWYRQDPGLGLRLIYFSYDVKMKEKGDIPEGYSVSREKKERFSLILESASTNQTSMYLCASSYREGTEAFFGQGTRLTVV.

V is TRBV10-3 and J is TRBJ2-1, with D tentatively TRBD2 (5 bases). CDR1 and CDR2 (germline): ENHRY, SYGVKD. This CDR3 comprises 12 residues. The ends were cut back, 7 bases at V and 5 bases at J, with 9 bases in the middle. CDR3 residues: CAITGTDNEQFF. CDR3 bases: TGTGCCATCACGGGAACTGACAATGAGCAGTTCTTC.

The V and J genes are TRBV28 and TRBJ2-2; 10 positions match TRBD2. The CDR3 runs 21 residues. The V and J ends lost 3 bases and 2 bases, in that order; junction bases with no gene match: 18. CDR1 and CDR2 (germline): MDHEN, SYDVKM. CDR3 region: CASSFSSGRNLAGGNTGELFF. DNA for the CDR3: TGTGCCAGCAGTTTTAGTTCTGGACGCAATTTAGCGGGGGGTAACACCGGGGAGCTGTTTTTT.

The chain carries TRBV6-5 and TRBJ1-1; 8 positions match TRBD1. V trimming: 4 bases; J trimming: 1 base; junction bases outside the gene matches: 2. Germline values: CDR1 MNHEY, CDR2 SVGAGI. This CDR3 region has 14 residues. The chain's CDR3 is CASSSGGQNTEAFF. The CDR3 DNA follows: TGTGCCAGCAGTTCAGGGGGCCAGAACACTGAAGCTTTCTTT.

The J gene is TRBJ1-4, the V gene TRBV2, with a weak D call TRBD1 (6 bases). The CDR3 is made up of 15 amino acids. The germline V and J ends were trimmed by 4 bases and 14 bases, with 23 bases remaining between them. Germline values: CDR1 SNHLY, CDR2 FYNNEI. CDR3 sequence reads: CASSAPSSRGRGLFF. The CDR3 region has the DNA TGTGCCAGCAGTGCCCCCTCAAGTCGGGGGAGGGGGCTGTTTTTT.

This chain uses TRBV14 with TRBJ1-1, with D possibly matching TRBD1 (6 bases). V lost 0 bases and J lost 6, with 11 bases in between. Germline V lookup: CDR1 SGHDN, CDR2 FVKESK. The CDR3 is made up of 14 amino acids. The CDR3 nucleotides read TGTGCCAGCAGCCAAGATTGGACAGTTTCTGAAGCTTTCTTT. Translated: CASSQDWTVSEAFF.

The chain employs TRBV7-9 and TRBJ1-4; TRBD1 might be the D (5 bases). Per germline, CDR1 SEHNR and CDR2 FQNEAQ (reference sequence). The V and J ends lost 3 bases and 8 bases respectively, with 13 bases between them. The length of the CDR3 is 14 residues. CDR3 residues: CASSFQGAQEKLFF. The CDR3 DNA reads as TGTGCCAGCAGCTTTCAAGGGGCGCAAGAAAAACTGTTTTTT.

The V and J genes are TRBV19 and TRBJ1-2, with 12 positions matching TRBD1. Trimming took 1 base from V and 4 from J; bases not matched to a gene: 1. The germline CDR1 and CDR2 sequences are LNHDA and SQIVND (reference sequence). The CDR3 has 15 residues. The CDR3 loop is CASSIAGQGAYGYTF. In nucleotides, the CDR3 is TGTGCCAGTAGTATAGCGGGACAGGGGGCCTATGGCTACACCTTC.

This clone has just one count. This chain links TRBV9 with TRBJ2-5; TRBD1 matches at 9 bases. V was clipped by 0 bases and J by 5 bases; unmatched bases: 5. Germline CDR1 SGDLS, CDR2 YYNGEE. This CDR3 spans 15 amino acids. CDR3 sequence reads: CASSVGGTGRETQYF. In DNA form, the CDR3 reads TGTGCCAGCAGCGTAGGGGGGACAGGGCGCGAGACCCAGTACTTC. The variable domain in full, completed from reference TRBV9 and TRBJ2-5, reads DSGVTQTPKHLITATGQRVTLRCSPRSGDLSVYWYQQSLDQGLQFLIQYYNGEERAKGNILERFSAQQFPDLHSELNLSSLELGDSALYFCASSVGGTGRETQYFGPGTRLLVL.

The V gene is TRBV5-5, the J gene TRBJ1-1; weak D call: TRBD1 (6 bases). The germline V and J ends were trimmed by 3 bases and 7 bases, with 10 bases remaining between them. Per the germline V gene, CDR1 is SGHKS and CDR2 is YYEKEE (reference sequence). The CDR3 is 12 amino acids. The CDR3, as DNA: TGTGCCAGCAGCTCACAGGGAGATGAAGCTTTCTTT. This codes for CASSSQGDEAFF. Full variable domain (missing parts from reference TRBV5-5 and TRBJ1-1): DAGVTQSPTHLIKTRGQQVTLRCSPISGHKSVSWYQQVLGQGPQFIFQYYEKEERGRGNFPDRFSARQFPNYSSELNVNALLLGDSALYLCASSSQGDEAFFGQGTRLTVV.

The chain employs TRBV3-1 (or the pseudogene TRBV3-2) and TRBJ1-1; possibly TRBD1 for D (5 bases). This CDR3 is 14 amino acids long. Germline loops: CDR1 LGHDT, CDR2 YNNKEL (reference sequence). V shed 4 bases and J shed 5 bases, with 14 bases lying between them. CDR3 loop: CASSRQGSRTEAFF. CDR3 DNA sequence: TGTGCCAGCAGCCGCCAGGGAAGTCGGACTGAAGCTTTCTTT.

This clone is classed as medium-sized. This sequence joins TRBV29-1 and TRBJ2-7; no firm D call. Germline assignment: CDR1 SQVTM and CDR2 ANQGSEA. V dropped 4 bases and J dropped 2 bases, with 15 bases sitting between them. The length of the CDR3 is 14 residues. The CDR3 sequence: CSVVAPLHTYEQYF. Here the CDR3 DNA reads TGCAGCGTTGTAGCCCCACTTCATACCTACGAGCAGTACTTC.

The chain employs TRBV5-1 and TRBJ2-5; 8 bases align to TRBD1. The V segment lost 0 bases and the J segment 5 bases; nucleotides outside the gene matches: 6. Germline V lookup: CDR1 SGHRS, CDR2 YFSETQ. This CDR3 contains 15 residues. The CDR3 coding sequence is TGCGCCAGCAGCTTGGGGCTGGACAGGGTTGAGACCCAGTACTTC. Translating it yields CASSLGLDRVETQYF.

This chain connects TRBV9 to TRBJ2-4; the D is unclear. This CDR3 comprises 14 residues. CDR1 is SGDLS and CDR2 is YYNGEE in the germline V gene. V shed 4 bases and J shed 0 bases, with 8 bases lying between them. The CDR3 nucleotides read TGTGCCAGCAGCTCCCCGAGAGCCAAAAACATTCAGTACTTC. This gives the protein CASSSPRAKNIQYF.

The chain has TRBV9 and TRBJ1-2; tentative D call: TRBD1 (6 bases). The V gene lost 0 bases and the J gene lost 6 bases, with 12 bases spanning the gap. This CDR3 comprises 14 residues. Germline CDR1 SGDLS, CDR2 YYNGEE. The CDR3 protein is CASSVGGRENGYTF. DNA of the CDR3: TGTGCCAGCAGCGTAGGGGGGCGCGAGAATGGCTACACCTTC.

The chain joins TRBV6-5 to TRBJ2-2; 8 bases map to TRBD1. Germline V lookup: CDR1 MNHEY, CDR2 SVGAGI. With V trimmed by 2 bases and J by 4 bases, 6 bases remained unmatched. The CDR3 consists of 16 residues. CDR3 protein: CASSYPTGQGTGELFF. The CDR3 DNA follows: TGTGCCAGCAGTTACCCGACCGGACAGGGCACCGGGGAGCTGTTTTTT.

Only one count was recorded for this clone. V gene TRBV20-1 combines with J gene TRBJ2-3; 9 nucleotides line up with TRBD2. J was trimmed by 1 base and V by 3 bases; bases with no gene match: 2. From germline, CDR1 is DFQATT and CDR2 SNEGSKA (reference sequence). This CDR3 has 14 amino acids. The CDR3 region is CSASIAGGTDTQYF. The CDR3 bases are TGCAGTGCTAGTATAGCGGGGGGCACAGATACGCAGTATTTT.

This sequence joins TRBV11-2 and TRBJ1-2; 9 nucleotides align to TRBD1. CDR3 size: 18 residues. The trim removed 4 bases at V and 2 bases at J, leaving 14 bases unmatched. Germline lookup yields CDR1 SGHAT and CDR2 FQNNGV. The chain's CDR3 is CASSWVKQGAGANYGYTF. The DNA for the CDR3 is TGTGCCAGCAGCTGGGTAAAACAGGGGGCTGGTGCAAACTATGGCTACACCTTC.

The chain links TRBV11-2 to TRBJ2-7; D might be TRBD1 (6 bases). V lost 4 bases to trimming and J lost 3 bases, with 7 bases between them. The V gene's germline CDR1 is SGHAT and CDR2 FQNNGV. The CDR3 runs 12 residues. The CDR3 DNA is TGTGCCAGCAGCTGGACAGACTACGAGCAGTACTTC. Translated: CASSWTDYEQYF.

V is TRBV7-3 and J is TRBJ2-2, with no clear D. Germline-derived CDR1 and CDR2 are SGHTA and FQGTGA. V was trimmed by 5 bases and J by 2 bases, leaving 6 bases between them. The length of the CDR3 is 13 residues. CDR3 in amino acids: CASSPFNTGELFF. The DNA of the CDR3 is TGTGCCAGCAGCCCGTTTAACACCGGGGAGCTGTTTTTT.